A selection of T cell receptor beta chains follows, all from one sample in a study of blood T cells in healthy people across ages. TCRdb reprocessed the 5' RACE reads via MiXCR and lists one record per CDR3 protein. The sample includes about 2 million distinct CDR3 sequences, around 48% of them seen just once. Sequenced input: blood. These TCRs come from a woman aged 40 to 49 in good health. Each CDR3 is given with its conserved first and last residue. The D gene is left open where the match is weak. The size entry is marked missing in some rows and otherwise reads once, few, many or a size class.

cdr3_nt | cdr3_aa | j_call | d_call | clone_size | v_call
TGTGCCAGCAGCGTAGATGGACAGGGCAAACAGTTCTTC | CASSVDGQGKQFF | TRBJ2-1 | TRBD1 | . | TRBV9
TGTGCCAGCAGCGGGCCCGGGACGGACTACGAGCAGTACTTC | CASSGPGTDYEQYF | TRBJ2-7 | . | once | TRBV9
TGTGCCAGCAGCAAAAGGACTAGCGGGGGGTACAATGAGCAGTTCTTC | CASSKRTSGGYNEQFF | TRBJ2-1 | TRBD2 | few | TRBV7-9
TGCGCCAGCAGCTTGGTAGGGGACGCCTACGAGCAGTACTTC | CASSLVGDAYEQYF | TRBJ2-7 | . | . | TRBV5-1
TGTGCCAGCAGTCTATTGGGTGCGGGAACCTATGGCTACACCTTC | CASSLLGAGTYGYTF | TRBJ1-2 | . | . | TRBV12-3/TRBV12-4
TGTGCCAGCAGTTACTCAGGGACAGATACCGACGAGCAGTACTTC | CASSYSGTDTDEQYF | TRBJ2-7 | TRBD1 | . | TRBV6-5
TGCGCCAGCAGCCCCCGAGGCGACAGACTAGCGGGGCTCCAAGAGACCCAGTACTTC | CASSPRGDRLAGLQETQYF | TRBJ2-5 | TRBD2 | . | TRBV5-1
TGTGCCAGCAGTTCGGGGAATTACGGGCAGTACTTC | CASSSGNYGQYF | TRBJ2-7 | . | . | TRBV12-3/TRBV12-4
TGTGCCAGCAGCCGACGCCGCTCTGGGGCCAACGTCCTGACTTTC | CASSRRRSGANVLTF | TRBJ2-6 | . | few | TRBV7-9
TGTGCCAGCAGCCGAGGGTCGGGGGAGCAGTACTTC | CASSRGSGEQYF | TRBJ2-7 | . | . | TRBV7-8
TGTGCCAGCACCATCGGGTCAGGGTATGGCACTGAAGCTTTCTTT | CASTIGSGYGTEAFF | TRBJ1-1 | . | . | TRBV12-3/TRBV12-4
TGTGCTAGTGGAGGACAGGGTGGAGGCTACACCTTC | CASGGQGGGYTF | TRBJ1-2 | TRBD1 | . | TRBV12-5
TGTGCCAGCAGTCAAGATCTTGGGAACATTCAGTACTTC | CASSQDLGNIQYF | TRBJ2-4 | . | few | TRBV7-2
TGTGCCAGCAGCCTGACTAGCGGGGGTTCATCTAGCACAGATACGCAGTATTTT | CASSLTSGGSSSTDTQYF | TRBJ2-3 | TRBD2 | . | TRBV7-2
TGTGCCAGCAGTTCGGGCTGGGGCAATGAGCAGTTCTTC | CASSSGWGNEQFF | TRBJ2-1 | . | few | TRBV12-3/TRBV12-4
TGTGCCAGCAGCCAAGCTAGCGCAGATACGCAGTATTTT | CASSQASADTQYF | TRBJ2-3 | . | . | TRBV4-2
TGTGCCAGCAGTCCCCCCCCGGTAGGGGATGGGCAGTATTTT | CASSPPPVGDGQYF | TRBJ2-3 | . | . | TRBV6-5
TGTGCCAGCAGCCCCGGACTAGCGGGGGCCTCGTTAAATAATGAGCAGTTCTTC | CASSPGLAGASLNNEQFF | TRBJ2-1 | TRBD2 | few | TRBV11-2
TGTGCCAGCAGTCCCGGACAGGTTGGCTACACCTTC | CASSPGQVGYTF | TRBJ1-2 | TRBD1 | few | TRBV6-2/TRBV6-3
TGTGCCAGCAGCTCTTGGACAGGCCATTACGAGCAGTACTTC | CASSSWTGHYEQYF | TRBJ2-7 | TRBD1 | . | TRBV13
TGTGCCAGCAGCCTTAAGGAGGGGCACAATCAGCCCCAGCATTTT | CASSLKEGHNQPQHF | TRBJ1-5 | . | . | TRBV7-2
TGTGCCAGCAGCCCCAGGACAGGGGGCGAAGGCATTCAGTACTTC | CASSPRTGGEGIQYF | TRBJ2-4 | TRBD1 | . | TRBV7-2
TGCAGCGTCGGAAAAACCGGGACGTTTAATGAAAAACCGTTTTTT | CSVGKTGTFNEKPFF | TRBJ1-4 | . | . | TRBV29-1
TGTGCCAGCAGCAAAGCTTCTGGGACTGAAGCTTTCTTT | CASSKASGTEAFF | TRBJ1-1 | . | . | TRBV7-9
TGTGCCAGCAGTTGGGGGATCAGGGGAAGGGGAGAGACCCAGTACTTC | CASSWGIRGRGETQYF | TRBJ2-5 | . | few | TRBV27
TGTGCCACCAGCAGGAACAGGGGTTACGAGCAGTACTTC | CATSRNRGYEQYF | TRBJ2-7 | TRBD1 | many | TRBV15
TGCGCCAGCAGCTCACCGGGCCGGTTGGGGGGAGAGACCCAGTACTTC | CASSSPGRLGGETQYF | TRBJ2-5 | . | few | TRBV5-1
TGTGCCAGCAGAGAAAGCAACAACCTGAATGAAAAACTGTTTTTT | CASRESNNLNEKLFF | TRBJ1-4 | . | . | TRBV7-9
TGTGCCAGCAGTTTCGGGACTCTGGAATACGAGCAGTACTTC | CASSFGTLEYEQYF | TRBJ2-7 | . | . | TRBV6-2/TRBV6-3
TGTGCCAGCAGTTTACTATCCTACGAGCAGTACTTC | CASSLLSYEQYF | TRBJ2-7 | . | many | TRBV28
TGCAGTGCTAGATCCGCAGGGGAATACGAGCAGTACTTC | CSARSAGEYEQYF | TRBJ2-7 | . | few | TRBV20-1
TGCAGTGCTAGCGAGGGCTGGTTGGTCGAGCAGTACTTC | CSASEGWLVEQYF | TRBJ2-7 | . | few | TRBV20-1
TGTGCCAGCAGCGTAAATAGTATGAGGTCCTACGAGCAGTACTTC | CASSVNSMRSYEQYF | TRBJ2-7 | . | . | TRBV9
TGTGCCAGCAGTTCGGGGACAGCCCTCTATGGCTACACCTTC | CASSSGTALYGYTF | TRBJ1-2 | TRBD1 | . | TRBV28
TGCAGCGCGGGGGCTTCTAATGAAAAACTGTTTTTT | CSAGASNEKLFF | TRBJ1-4 | . | few | TRBV29-1
TGTGCCATCAGTGATCGCGGGGGGCCCACAGATACGCAGTATTTT | CAISDRGGPTDTQYF | TRBJ2-3 | TRBD2 | . | TRBV10-3
TGCAGCGATACAGGGGACCCCTACAATGAGCAGTTCTTC | CSDTGDPYNEQFF | TRBJ2-1 | TRBD1 | . | TRBV29-1
TGCAGCGTTGCCGCAGGGAACTCTGGGGCCAACGTCCTGACTTTC | CSVAAGNSGANVLTF | TRBJ2-6 | . | few | TRBV29-1
TGTGCCAGCAGCCAACGGTTAAACAATGAGCAGTTCTTC | CASSQRLNNEQFF | TRBJ2-1 | . | . | TRBV3-1
TGTGCCAGCTCCGGGCCGCCCCAGTATTTT | CASSGPPQYF | TRBJ2-3 | . | . | TRBV12-3/TRBV12-4
TGTGCCAGCGCTGTAGCGGGGGGGGACCGTGAGCAGTACTTC | CASAVAGGDREQYF | TRBJ2-7 | TRBD2 | few | TRBV12-3/TRBV12-4
TGTGCCAGCAGCCCAATGGGGGTGGTGGTCTATGGCTACACCTTC | CASSPMGVVVYGYTF | TRBJ1-2 | . | . | TRBV5-6
TGCAGTGCTAGAGATCTGAGGACCGAGGGAGAGACCCAGTACTTC | CSARDLRTEGETQYF | TRBJ2-5 | . | . | TRBV20-1
TGCGCCAGCAGCCAAGTAGAGCGTGCTAATCAGCCCCAGCATTTT | CASSQVERANQPQHF | TRBJ1-5 | . | . | TRBV4-1
TGTGCCATCGGCACTGGCGAGCAGTACTTC | CAIGTGEQYF | TRBJ2-7 | . | few | TRBV10-3
TGCGCCAGCATTTCGGGACAGAGTGAGCAGTTCTTC | CASISGQSEQFF | TRBJ2-1 | TRBD1 | few | TRBV5-1
TGCGCCAGCAGCTATGGGACTACATATTCACCCCTCCACTTT | CASSYGTTYSPLHF | TRBJ1-6 | . | . | TRBV4-3
TGTGCCAGCAGCGTAGCTGAGGGCTTCGGCGAGCAGTACTTC | CASSVAEGFGEQYF | TRBJ2-7 | . | . | TRBV9
TGCAGCGTTGATGCGGGGGGGGCCATCTACGAGCAGTACTTC | CSVDAGGAIYEQYF | TRBJ2-7 | TRBD2 | many | TRBV29-1
TGTGCCAGCAGCCAAGTTCTCGGGACTGAAGCTTTCTTT | CASSQVLGTEAFF | TRBJ1-1 | . | . | TRBV14
TGTGCCAGCAGTCAGCAGACCCAGGGAATTGGCATTCAGTACTTC | CASSQQTQGIGIQYF | TRBJ2-4 | . | . | TRBV6-1
TGTGCCAGCAGCTTAGTCGGGGACCAAGATACGCAGTATTTT | CASSLVGDQDTQYF | TRBJ2-3 | . | . | TRBV7-9
TGTGCCAGTATGGCGGCTAGCGGGGCATTCACAGATACGCAGTATTTT | CASMAASGAFTDTQYF | TRBJ2-3 | TRBD2 | . | TRBV19
TGCGCCAGCAGTTCGGACAGGGGGAAGCAGTTCTTC | CASSSDRGKQFF | TRBJ2-1 | TRBD1 | . | TRBV6-2/TRBV6-3
TGTGCTAGTGGTTTGAGGGGACAGGACATTCAGTACTTC | CASGLRGQDIQYF | TRBJ2-4 | TRBD1 | few | TRBV12-5
TGTGCCAGCGACAGGGGGTCTGTGGAGACCCAGTACTTC | CASDRGSVETQYF | TRBJ2-5 | TRBD1 | few | TRBV25-1
TGTGCCAGCAGCGAGGGACTAGCGGGGGTGCGTGATACCCAGTACTTC | CASSEGLAGVRDTQYF | TRBJ2-7 | TRBD2 | . | TRBV2
TGTGCCAGCAGCCCCTCTAGCGGGAACAATGAGCAGTTCTTC | CASSPSSGNNEQFF | TRBJ2-1 | TRBD2 | few | TRBV7-2
TGTGCCAGCAGCTTAGTAGGCCTAGCGGGGGGGACGCAGTATTTT | CASSLVGLAGGTQYF | TRBJ2-3 | TRBD2 | . | TRBV7-2